Below are 28 T cell receptor beta chains sequenced from a single sample in a study of T cell responses to AZD1222 COVID-19 vaccine. TCRdb's table, derived via immunoSEQ multiplex PCR, lists solely in-frame clones and lacks some. The sample totals more than 110,000 clones; its top ten clones hold around 2.2%. Sequenced sample: peripheral blood. These TCRs come from an adult in good health.

The V call is TRBV3-1 (or the pseudogene TRBV3-2), the J call TRBJ1-1, with 10 bases aligning to TRBD1. V was clipped by 4 bases and J by 3 bases; unmatched bases: 11. Germline V gene data show CDR1 as LGHDT and CDR2 as YNNKEL (reference sequence). CDR3 length: 17 amino acids. The CDR3 DNA sequence: TGTGCCAGCAGCCGAGGACAGGGGGTGGGTTCGGACACTGAAGCTTTCTTT. Translated, it gives CASSRGQGVGSDTEAFF.

V gene TRBV11-3 combines with J gene TRBJ1-2; unclear D gene. V lost 2 bases, J lost 0 bases, and 4 bases lay in between. CDR1 and CDR2 (germline): SGHNT, YENEEA. The CDR3 sequence is 13 residues long. The DNA for the CDR3 is TGTGCCAGCAGCTTAACACCTAACTATGGCTACACCTTC. It codes for CASSLTPNYGYTF.

The V call is TRBV11-1, the J call TRBJ2-5; 7 bases map to TRBD2. This CDR3 is 13 amino acids long. Trimming removed 5 bases from V and 5 bases from J; junction bases left unmatched: 5. Germline CDR1 is SGHAT and CDR2 is FQDESV (reference sequence). The CDR3 region has the DNA TGTGCCAGCAGCGCCCAGGGAGGGGAGACCCAGTACTTC. Translation gives CASSAQGGETQYF.

The genes are TRBV12-3 or TRBV12-4 and TRBJ1-5; the D is unclear. V was pared by 1 base and J by 6 bases, with 7 bases between. The CDR3 covers 13 residues. CDR3: CASSLEVFQPQHF. The CDR3, as DNA: TGTGCCAGCAGTTTAGAGGTATTTCAGCCCCAGCATTTT.

The gene calls are TRBV6-5 and TRBJ1-1; D gene unclear. There are 14 residues in the CDR3. Germline CDR1 MNHEY, CDR2 SVGAGI. Trimming took off 6 bases at V and 5 bases at J, with 16 bases between the two ends. The CDR3 is CASRLDAAGTEAFF. The CDR3 region has the DNA TGTGCCAGCAGACTCGACGCGGCGGGAACTGAAGCTTTCTTT.

This sequence joins TRBV7-2 and TRBJ2-3, with TRBD2 matching 12 bases. The V gene's germline CDR1 is SGHTA and CDR2 FQGNSA. The CDR3 extends over 17 amino acids. Unmatched junction bases numbered 8, after V lost 2 bases and J lost 5 bases. The DNA for the CDR3 is TGTGCCAGCAGCTTAAATCCCCTAGCGGGGGGGCAAGATACGCAGTATTTT. It yields the protein CASSLNPLAGGQDTQYF.

V usage is TRBV2 and J usage is TRBJ2-3, with TRBD1 matching 11 bases. The germline gives CDR1 SNHLY, CDR2 FYNNEI. The CDR3 runs 15 residues. J lost 6 bases, V lost 7 bases, and 9 bases had no gene match. CDR3 protein: CASTRQGQGVDTQYF. The CDR3 nucleotides are TGTGCCAGCACCCGACAGGGACAGGGGGTGGATACGCAGTATTTT.

CDR3 nucleotides: TGTGCCAGCAGCTTGGAAGTCGGGGAGCTGTTTTTT. It yields the protein CASSLEVGELFF. V is TRBV5-4 and J is TRBJ2-2; no firm D call. V lost 0 bases and J 7 bases, leaving 4 bases between the germline ends. This CDR3 has 12 residues. Germline-derived CDR1 and CDR2 are SGHNT and YYREEE (reference sequence).

The rearrangement joins TRBV19 to TRBJ1-1; TRBD1 agrees at 8 bases. V dropped 4 bases and J dropped 1; count of bases not matched to a gene: 5. Germline CDR1 is LNHDA and CDR2 is SQIVND (reference sequence). This CDR3 has 15 amino acids. CDR3: CASSTRTGTNTEAFF. CDR3 sequence (DNA): TGTGCCAGTAGTACAAGGACAGGGACGAACACTGAAGCTTTCTTT.

The rearrangement links TRBV5-1 to TRBJ1-6, with 9 bases fitting TRBD1. The CDR3 sequence is 14 residues long. Germline V gene lookup returns CDR1 SGHRS and CDR2 YFSETQ. J lost 9 bases, V lost 4 bases, and 5 bases had no gene match. The DNA for the CDR3 is TGCGCCAGCAGCGGGGGACAGGGCCGTTCACCCCTCCACTTT. This gives the protein CASSGGQGRSPLHF.

The chain carries TRBV2 and TRBJ2-2; D gene unclear. The V gene lost 0 bases and the J gene lost 4 bases, with 6 bases spanning the gap. This CDR3 comprises 14 residues. CDR1 is SNHLY, CDR2 FYNNEI, per germline. CDR3 DNA sequence: TGTGCCAGCAGTGAAGCGCGTGGCACCGGGGAGCTGTTTTTT. Translated: CASSEARGTGELFF.

The rearrangement joins TRBV5-6 to TRBJ2-7; a possible D gene is TRBD1 (5 bases). Germline V gene lookup returns CDR1 SGHDT and CDR2 YYEEEE. This CDR3 region has 18 residues. Trimming removed 4 bases from V and 2 bases from J, with 25 bases in between. CDR3 amino acids: CASSNRGHLPRITYEQYF. In nucleotides, the CDR3 is TGTGCCAGCAGCAACCGCGGACACCTACCGCGGATAACCTACGAGCAGTACTTC.

The V call is TRBV12-3 or TRBV12-4, the J call TRBJ1-1; D ambiguous. The V and J ends lost 2 bases and 2 bases respectively, with 6 bases between them. The CDR3 loop spans 13 amino acids. CDR3 amino acids: CASSLTKNTEAFF. In DNA form, the CDR3 reads TGTGCCAGCAGTTTAACAAAAAACACTGAAGCTTTCTTT.

The gene calls are TRBV4-1 and TRBJ1-2, with a weak D call TRBD1 (6 bases). The CDR3 totals 18 residues. Germline V gene lookup returns CDR1 MGHRA and CDR2 YSYEKL. Trimming removed 0 bases at V and 3 bases at J, with 20 bases between. The CDR3 sequence is CASSQEGQGGLLHYGYTF. CDR3 nucleotides: TGCGCCAGCAGCCAAGAAGGACAAGGGGGTCTCTTACACTATGGCTACACCTTC.

The gene calls are TRBV28 and TRBJ1-4; D not resolved. The CDR3 covers 14 residues. The V end lost 6 bases, the J end lost 1 base, and 9 bases lay between the germline ends. Germline CDR1 is MDHEN and CDR2 is SYDVKM. The CDR3 DNA reads as TGTGCCAGCAGCACCGGTGGAACTAATGAAAAACTGTTTTTT. Protein product: CASSTGGTNEKLFF.

The chain joins TRBV6-5 to TRBJ1-2, with D tentatively TRBD1 (5 bases). CDR3 length: 13 amino acids. V was pared by 6 bases and J by 3 bases, with 11 bases between. The V gene's germline CDR1 is MNHEY and CDR2 SVGAGI. The CDR3 nucleotides are TGTGCCAGCAGAACCCCGGGGCACTATGGCTACACCTTC. Amino acid sequence: CASRTPGHYGYTF.

The genes are TRBV7-8 and TRBJ2-3; D remains unclear. The germline V gene has CDR1 SGHVS and CDR2 FQNEAQ. The CDR3 totals 15 residues. The V end was cut by 3 bases, the J end by 5 bases, with 15 bases between. In DNA, the CDR3 is TGTGCCAGCAGCTTCCGGCCTCAGCTGGAAGATACGCAGTATTTT. Translated, it gives CASSFRPQLEDTQYF.

This sequence joins TRBV4-2 and TRBJ1-2, with 9 bases matching TRBD1. This CDR3 contains 15 residues. CDR1 is LGHNA, CDR2 YNFKEQ, per germline. J was trimmed by 2 bases and V by 5 bases; bases with no gene match: 6. The CDR3 protein is CASSARQGGNYGYTF. CDR3 nucleotides: TGTGCCAGCAGCGCCCGACAGGGGGGGAACTATGGCTACACCTTC.

The genes are TRBV5-4 and TRBJ2-5; D not certain. Germline lookup yields CDR1 SGHNT and CDR2 YYREEE (reference sequence). V lost 7 bases and J 1 base, leaving 8 bases between the germline ends. The CDR3 totals 12 residues. CDR3 nucleotides: TGTGCCAGCGGCCCACCCCAAGAGACCCAGTACTTC. It yields the protein CASGPPQETQYF.

The chain has TRBV7-2 and TRBJ2-3; no firm D call. The CDR3 runs 13 residues. V lost 5 bases, J lost 6 bases, and 12 bases lay in between. The germline gives CDR1 SGHTA, CDR2 FQGNSA. The CDR3 here is CASSLTQVDTQYF. The CDR3 DNA reads TGTGCCAGCAGCCTCACGCAGGTGGATACGCAGTATTTT.

J is TRBJ1-2 and V is TRBV28; no firm D call. Trimming took off 1 base at V and 6 bases at J, with 9 bases between the two ends. Germline V gives CDR1 MDHEN, CDR2 SYDVKM. The CDR3 is 13 residues long. The chain's CDR3 is CASSLFQDHGYTF. CDR3 bases: TGTGCCAGCAGTTTATTTCAGGATCATGGCTACACCTTC.

The chain employs TRBV18 and TRBJ1-4; TRBD1 might be the D (5 bases). Trimming left V 1 base short and J 7 bases short, with 19 bases between. The germline V gene has CDR1 KGHSH and CDR2 LQKENI. The CDR3 contains 17 residues. The CDR3 nucleotides read TGTGCCAGCTCACCACTCCCCCGGTACGGGGGGGTTGAAAAACTGTTTTTT. Protein sequence: CASSPLPRYGGVEKLFF.

The chain carries TRBV2 and TRBJ1-2; 8 nucleotides match TRBD1. Germline-derived CDR1 and CDR2 are SNHLY and FYNNEI. This CDR3 contains 13 residues. Trimming at V came to 4 bases and at J to 6 bases, leaving 4 bases not matched to a gene. CDR3 DNA sequence: TGTGCCAGCAGTGGAGGACAGGGTAATGGCTACACCTTC. Translated, it gives CASSGGQGNGYTF.

This chain joins TRBV28 and TRBJ1-1; no reliable D call. With 5 bases removed from V and 6 bases from J, the gap between germline ends came to 19 bases. The CDR3 has 15 residues. Per the germline V gene, CDR1 is MDHEN and CDR2 is SYDVKM. The CDR3 region is CASSASARAPAEAFF. Here the CDR3 DNA reads TGTGCCAGCAGTGCATCAGCCCGGGCCCCGGCTGAAGCTTTCTTT.

CDR3 sequence reads: CASSAPGRTYEQYF. CDR3 nucleotide sequence: TGTGCCAGCAGCGCGCCGGGACGGACCTACGAGCAGTACTTC. The chain recombines TRBV28 with TRBJ2-7; possibly TRBD1 or TRBD2 for D (5 bases each). Germline CDR1 reads MDHEN; CDR2 reads SYDVKM. The CDR3 runs to 14 residues. Trimming removed 6 bases at V and 2 bases at J, with 14 bases between.

This chain connects TRBV29-1 to TRBJ2-6, with unresolved D. The V end lost 6 bases, the J end lost 4 bases, and 13 bases lay between the germline ends. The CDR3 is 14 amino acids. Germline CDR1 is SQVTM and CDR2 is ANQGSEA. The CDR3 DNA reads TGCAGCGTCCCTGGCGGCGCCGGGGCCAACGTCCTGACTTTC. This sequence encodes CSVPGGAGANVLTF.

V and J are TRBV6-5 and TRBJ1-5; D is undetermined. V dropped 2 bases and J dropped 0 bases, with 2 bases sitting between them. This CDR3 is built from 13 residues. The V gene's germline CDR1 is MNHEY and CDR2 SVGAGI. In DNA, the CDR3 is TGTGCCAGCAGTTACGATAGCAATCAGCCCCAGCATTTT. Translating gives CASSYDSNQPQHF.

This chain joins TRBV3-1 (or the pseudogene TRBV3-2) and TRBJ1-4; D remains unclear. From germline, CDR1 is LGHDT and CDR2 YNNKEL (reference sequence). V was pared by 6 bases and J by 7 bases, with 6 bases between. CDR3 length: 11 residues. CDR3 in DNA: TGTGCCAGCAGAGGAGTTGAAAAACTGTTTTTT. Translating it yields CASRGVEKLFF.